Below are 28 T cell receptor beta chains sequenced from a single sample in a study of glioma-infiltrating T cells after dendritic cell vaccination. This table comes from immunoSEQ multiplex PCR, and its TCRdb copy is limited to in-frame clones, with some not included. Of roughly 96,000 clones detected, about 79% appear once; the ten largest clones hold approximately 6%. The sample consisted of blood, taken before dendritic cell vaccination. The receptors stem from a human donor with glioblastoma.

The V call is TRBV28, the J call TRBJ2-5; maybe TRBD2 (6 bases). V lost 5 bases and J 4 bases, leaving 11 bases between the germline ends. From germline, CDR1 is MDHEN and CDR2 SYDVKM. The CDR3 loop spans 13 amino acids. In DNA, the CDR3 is TGTGCCAGCAGTCGCCCGGGACTAGAGACCCAGTACTTC. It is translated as CASSRPGLETQYF. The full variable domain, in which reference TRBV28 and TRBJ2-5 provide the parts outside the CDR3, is DVKVTQSSRYLVKRTGEKVFLECVQDMDHENMFWYRQDPGLGLRLIYFSYDVKMKEKGDIPEGYSVSREKKERFSLILESASTNQTSMYLCASSRPGLETQYFGPGTRLLVL.

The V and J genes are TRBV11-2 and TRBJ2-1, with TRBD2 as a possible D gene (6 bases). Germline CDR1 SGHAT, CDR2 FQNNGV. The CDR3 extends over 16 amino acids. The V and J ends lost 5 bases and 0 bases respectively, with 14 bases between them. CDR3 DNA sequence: TGTGCCAGCAGCCTAACCCGGGGGAGCTCCTACAATGAGCAGTTCTTC. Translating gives CASSLTRGSSYNEQFF. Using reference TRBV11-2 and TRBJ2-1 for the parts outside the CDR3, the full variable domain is EAGVAQSPRYKIIEKRQSVAFWCNPISGHATLYWYQQILGQGPKLLIQFQNNGVVDDSQLPKDRFSAERLKGVDSTLKIQPAKLEDSAVYLCASSLTRGSSYNEQFFGPGTRLTVL.

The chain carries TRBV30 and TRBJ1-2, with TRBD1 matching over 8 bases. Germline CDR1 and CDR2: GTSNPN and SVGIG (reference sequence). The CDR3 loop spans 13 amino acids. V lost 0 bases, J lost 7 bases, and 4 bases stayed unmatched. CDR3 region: CAWSVGQGAGYTF. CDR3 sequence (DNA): TGTGCCTGGAGTGTAGGGCAGGGGGCTGGCTACACCTTC.

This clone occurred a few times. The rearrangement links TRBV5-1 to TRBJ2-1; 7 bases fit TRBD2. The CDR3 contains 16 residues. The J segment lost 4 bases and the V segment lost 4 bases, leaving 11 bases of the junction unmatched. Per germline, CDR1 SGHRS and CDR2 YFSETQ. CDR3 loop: CASSPSGLVGYNEQFF. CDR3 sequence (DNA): TGCGCCAGCAGCCCCTCTGGACTAGTAGGGTACAATGAGCAGTTCTTC. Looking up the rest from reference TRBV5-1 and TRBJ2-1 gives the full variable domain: KAGVTQTPRYLIKTRGQQVTLSCSPISGHRSVSWYQQTPGQGLQFLFEYFSETQRNKGNFPGRFSGRQFSNSRSEMNVSTLELGDSALYLCASSPSGLVGYNEQFFGPGTRLTVL.

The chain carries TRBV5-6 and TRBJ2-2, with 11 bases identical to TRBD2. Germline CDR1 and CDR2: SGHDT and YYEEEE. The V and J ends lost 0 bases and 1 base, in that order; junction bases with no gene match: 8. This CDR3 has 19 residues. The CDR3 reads CASSLDSRLAGLNTGELFF. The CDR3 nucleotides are TGTGCCAGCAGCTTGGATTCGCGACTAGCGGGGTTGAACACCGGGGAGCTGTTTTTT.

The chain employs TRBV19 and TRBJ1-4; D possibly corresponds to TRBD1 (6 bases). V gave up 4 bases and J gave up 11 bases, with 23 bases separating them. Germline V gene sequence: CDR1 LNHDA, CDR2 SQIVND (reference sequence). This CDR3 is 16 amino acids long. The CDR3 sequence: CASSTSLSQGRSKLFF. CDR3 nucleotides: TGTGCCAGTAGTACCTCTTTGTCGCAGGGGCGGTCGAAACTGTTTTTT. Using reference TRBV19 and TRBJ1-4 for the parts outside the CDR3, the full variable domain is DGGITQSPKYLFRKEGQNVTLSCEQNLNHDAMYWYRQDPGQGLRLIYYSQIVNDFQKGDIAEGYSVSREKKESFPLTVTSAQKNPTAFYLCASSTSLSQGRSKLFFGSGTQLSVL.

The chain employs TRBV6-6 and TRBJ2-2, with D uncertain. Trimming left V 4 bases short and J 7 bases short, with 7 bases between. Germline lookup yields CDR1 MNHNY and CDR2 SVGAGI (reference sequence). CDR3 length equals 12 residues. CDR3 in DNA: TGTGCCAGCAGTTCATTCAACGGGGAGCTGTTTTTT. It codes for CASSSFNGELFF.

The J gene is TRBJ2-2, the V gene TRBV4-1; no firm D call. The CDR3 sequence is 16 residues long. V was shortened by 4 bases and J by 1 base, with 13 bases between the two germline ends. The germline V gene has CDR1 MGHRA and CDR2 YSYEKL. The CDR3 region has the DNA TGCGCCAGCAGCCCAATACCCAAGCGGAACACCGGGGAGCTGTTTTTT. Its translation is CASSPIPKRNTGELFF.

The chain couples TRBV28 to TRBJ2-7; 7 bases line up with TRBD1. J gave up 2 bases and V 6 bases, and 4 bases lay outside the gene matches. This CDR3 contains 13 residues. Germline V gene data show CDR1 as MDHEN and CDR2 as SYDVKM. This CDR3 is CASRKTGTYEQYF. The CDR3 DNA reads TGTGCCAGCAGAAAGACAGGGACCTACGAGCAGTACTTC.

CDR3: CASSPTYGDRIYEQYF. The CDR3 DNA reads as TGTGCCAGCAGCCCAACATATGGGGACAGGATATACGAGCAGTACTTC. This chain links TRBV7-9 with TRBJ2-7; 8 nucleotides match TRBD1. J lost 4 bases, V lost 5 bases, and 13 bases had no gene match. Per germline, CDR1 SEHNR and CDR2 FQNEAQ (reference sequence). There are 16 residues in the CDR3.

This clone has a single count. As DNA, the CDR3 is TGTGCCAGTAGCCGGGACATTAACAGTCAGCCCCAGCATTTT. It specifies CASSRDINSQPQHF. The chain combines TRBV19 with TRBJ1-5, with D maybe TRBD1 (6 bases). The CDR3 totals 14 residues. The germline CDR1 and CDR2 sequences are LNHDA and SQIVND (reference sequence). V lost 6 bases to trimming and J lost 6 bases, with 15 bases between them.

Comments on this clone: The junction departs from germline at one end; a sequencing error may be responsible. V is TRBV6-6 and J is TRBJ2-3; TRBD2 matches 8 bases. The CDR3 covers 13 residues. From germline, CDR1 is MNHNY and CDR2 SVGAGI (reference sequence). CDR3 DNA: TGCACCAGTAGCGGGATTAGCACAGATACGCAGTATTTT. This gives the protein CTSSGISTDTQYF.

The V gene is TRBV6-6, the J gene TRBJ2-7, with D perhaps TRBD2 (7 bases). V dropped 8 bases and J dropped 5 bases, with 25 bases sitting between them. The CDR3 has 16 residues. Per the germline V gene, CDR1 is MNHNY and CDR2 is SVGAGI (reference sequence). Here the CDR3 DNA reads TGTGCCAGCTCAAAAGGGAGGGGGTTGGCCTCGGACGAGCAGTACTTC. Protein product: CASSKGRGLASDEQYF.

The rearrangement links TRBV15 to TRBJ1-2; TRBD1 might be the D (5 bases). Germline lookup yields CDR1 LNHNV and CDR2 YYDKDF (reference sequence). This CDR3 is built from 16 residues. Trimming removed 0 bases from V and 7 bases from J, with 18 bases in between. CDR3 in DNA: TGTGCCACCAGCAGAGATGGGACTGCCCAAAGGGTTGGCTACACCTTC. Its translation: CATSRDGTAQRVGYTF.

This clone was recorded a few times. The CDR3 region has the DNA TGTGCCAGCATCTCTTATTTGAACACTGAAGCTTTCTTT. It translates to CASISYLNTEAFF. V usage is TRBV6-1 and J usage is TRBJ1-1; D remains unclear. Germline V gene data show CDR1 as MNHNS and CDR2 as SASEGT. The CDR3 runs 13 residues. V was cut by 7 bases and J by 0 bases, with 9 bases left in between.

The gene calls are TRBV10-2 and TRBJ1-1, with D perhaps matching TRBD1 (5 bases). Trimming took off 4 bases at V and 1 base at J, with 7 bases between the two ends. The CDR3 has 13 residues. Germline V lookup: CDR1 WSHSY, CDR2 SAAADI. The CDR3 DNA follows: TGCGCCAGCAGTGCCACAGGGAACACTGAAGCTTTCTTT. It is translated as CASSATGNTEAFF.

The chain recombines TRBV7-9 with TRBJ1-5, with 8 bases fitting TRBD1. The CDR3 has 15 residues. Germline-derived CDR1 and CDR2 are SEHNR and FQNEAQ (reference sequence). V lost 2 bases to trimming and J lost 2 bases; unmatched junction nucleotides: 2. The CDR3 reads CASSLPGQGNQPQHF. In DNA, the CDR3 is TGTGCCAGCAGCTTACCGGGACAGGGCAATCAGCCCCAGCATTTT.

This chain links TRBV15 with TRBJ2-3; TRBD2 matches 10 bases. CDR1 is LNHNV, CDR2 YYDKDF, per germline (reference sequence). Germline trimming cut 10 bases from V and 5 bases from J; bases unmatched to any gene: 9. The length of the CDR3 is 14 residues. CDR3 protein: CASVAGGRGDTQYF. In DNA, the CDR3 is TGTGCCAGCGTAGCGGGAGGCAGGGGAGATACGCAGTATTTT.

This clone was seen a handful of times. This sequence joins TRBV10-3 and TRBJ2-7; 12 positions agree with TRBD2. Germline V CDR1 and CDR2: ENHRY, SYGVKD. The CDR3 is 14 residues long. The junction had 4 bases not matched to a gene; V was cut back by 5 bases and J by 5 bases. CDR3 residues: CAISSSGGANEQYF. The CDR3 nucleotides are TGTGCCATCAGTTCTAGCGGGGGGGCTAACGAGCAGTACTTC.

The CDR3 spells CASSLEGHTQYF. The DNA of the CDR3 is TGTGCCAGCAGCTTAGAGGGACACACGCAGTATTTT. The chain links TRBV11-3 to TRBJ2-3, with a tentative D call TRBD1 (6 bases). The V gene's germline CDR1 is SGHNT and CDR2 YENEEA. Trimming stripped 0 bases from V and 9 bases from J, with 7 bases between. CDR3 size: 12 residues.

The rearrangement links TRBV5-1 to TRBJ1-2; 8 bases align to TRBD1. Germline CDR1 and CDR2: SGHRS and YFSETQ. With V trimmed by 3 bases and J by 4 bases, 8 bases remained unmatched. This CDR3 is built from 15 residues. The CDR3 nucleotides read TGCGCCAGCAGCTCTGGACAGGGACCCTCCTATGGCTACACCTTC. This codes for CASSSGQGPSYGYTF.

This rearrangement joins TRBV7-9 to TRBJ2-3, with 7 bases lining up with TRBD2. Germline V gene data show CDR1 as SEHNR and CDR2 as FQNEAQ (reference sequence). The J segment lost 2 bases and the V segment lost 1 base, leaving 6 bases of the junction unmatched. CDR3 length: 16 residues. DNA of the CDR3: TGTGCCAGCAGCTTAGGTCCTAGCGGATACACAGATACGCAGTATTTT. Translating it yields CASSLGPSGYTDTQYF.

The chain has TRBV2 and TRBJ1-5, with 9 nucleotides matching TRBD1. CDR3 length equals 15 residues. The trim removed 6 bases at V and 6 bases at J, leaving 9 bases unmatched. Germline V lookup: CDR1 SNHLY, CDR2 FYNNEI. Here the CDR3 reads CASSPGQGFGQPQHF. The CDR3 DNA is TGTGCCAGCAGCCCGGGACAGGGCTTCGGTCAGCCCCAGCATTTT.

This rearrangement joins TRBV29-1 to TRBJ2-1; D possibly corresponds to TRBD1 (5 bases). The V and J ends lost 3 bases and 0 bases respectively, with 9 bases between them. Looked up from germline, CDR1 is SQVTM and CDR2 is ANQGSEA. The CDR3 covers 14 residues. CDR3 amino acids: CSVDRVSSYNEQFF. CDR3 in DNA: TGCAGCGTTGACAGGGTTAGCTCCTACAATGAGCAGTTCTTC.

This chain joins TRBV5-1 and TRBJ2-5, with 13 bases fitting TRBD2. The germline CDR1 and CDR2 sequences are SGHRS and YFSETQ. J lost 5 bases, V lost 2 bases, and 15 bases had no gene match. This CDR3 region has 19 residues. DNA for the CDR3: TGCGCCAGCAGCTTTGAGGGCGTCGGGACTAGCGGGATGGGGGAGACCCAGTACTTC. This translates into CASSFEGVGTSGMGETQYF.

CDR3 residues: CASSPQGTRSYEQYF. The CDR3 DNA sequence: TGCGCCAGCAGCCCACAAGGGACTAGGTCCTACGAGCAGTACTTC. V gene TRBV4-1 combines with J gene TRBJ2-7; 8 nucleotides align to TRBD2. Germline loops: CDR1 MGHRA, CDR2 YSYEKL. The ends lost 4 bases at V and 1 base at J; junction bases unmatched: 6. The CDR3 is 15 residues long.

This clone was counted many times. DNA for the CDR3: TGTGCCAGTAACCAACGGGAGAACACTGAAGCTTTCTTT. Encoded protein: CASNQRENTEAFF. This sequence joins TRBV19 and TRBJ1-1; D unclear. V was shortened by 7 bases and J by 1 base, with 10 bases between the two germline ends. Germline V gives CDR1 LNHDA, CDR2 SQIVND (reference sequence). The CDR3 contains 13 residues. Based on the CDR3 plus reference TRBV19 and TRBJ1-1, the full variable domain is DGGITQSPKYLFRKEGQNVTLSCEQNLNHDAMYWYRQDPGQGLRLIYYSQIVNDFQKGDIAEGYSVSREKKESFPLTVTSAQKNPTAFYLCASNQRENTEAFFGQGTRLTVV.

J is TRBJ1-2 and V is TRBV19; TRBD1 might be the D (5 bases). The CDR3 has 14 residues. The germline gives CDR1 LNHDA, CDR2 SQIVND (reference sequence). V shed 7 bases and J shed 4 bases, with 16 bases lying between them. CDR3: CASTKSGEFYGYTF. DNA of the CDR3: TGTGCCAGTACCAAATCGGGGGAGTTCTATGGCTACACCTTC.